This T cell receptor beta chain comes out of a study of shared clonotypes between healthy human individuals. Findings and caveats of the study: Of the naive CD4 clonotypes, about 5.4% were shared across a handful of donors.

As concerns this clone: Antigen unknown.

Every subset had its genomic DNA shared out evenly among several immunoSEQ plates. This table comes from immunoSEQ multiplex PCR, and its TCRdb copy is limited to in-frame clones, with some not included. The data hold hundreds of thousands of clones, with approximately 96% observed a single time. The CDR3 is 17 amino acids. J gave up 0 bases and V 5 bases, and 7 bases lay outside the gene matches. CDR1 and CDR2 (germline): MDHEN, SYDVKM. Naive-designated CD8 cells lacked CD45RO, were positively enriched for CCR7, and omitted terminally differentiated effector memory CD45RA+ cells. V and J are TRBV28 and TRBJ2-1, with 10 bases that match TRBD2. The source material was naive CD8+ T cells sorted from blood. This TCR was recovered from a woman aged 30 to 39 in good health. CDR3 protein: CASSRRTSGASYNEQFF. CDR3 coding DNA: TGTGCCAGCAGTAGGCGGACTAGCGGAGCCTCCTACAATGAGCAGTTCTTC.